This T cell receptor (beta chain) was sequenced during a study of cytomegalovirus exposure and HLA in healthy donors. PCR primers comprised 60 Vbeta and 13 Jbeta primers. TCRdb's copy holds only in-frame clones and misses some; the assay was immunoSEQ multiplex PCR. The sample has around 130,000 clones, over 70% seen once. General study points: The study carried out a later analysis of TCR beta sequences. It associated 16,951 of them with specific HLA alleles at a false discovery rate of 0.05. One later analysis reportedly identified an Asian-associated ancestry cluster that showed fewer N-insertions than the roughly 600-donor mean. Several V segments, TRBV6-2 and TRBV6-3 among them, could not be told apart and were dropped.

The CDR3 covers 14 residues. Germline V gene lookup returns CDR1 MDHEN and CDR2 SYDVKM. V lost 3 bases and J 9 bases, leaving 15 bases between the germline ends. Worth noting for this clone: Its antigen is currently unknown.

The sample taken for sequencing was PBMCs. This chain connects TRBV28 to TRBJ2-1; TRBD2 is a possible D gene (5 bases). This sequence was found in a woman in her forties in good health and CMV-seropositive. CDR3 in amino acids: CASSFNAARGEQFF. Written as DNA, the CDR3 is TGTGCCAGCAGTTTTAATGCGGCTCGGGGTGAGCAGTTCTTC.